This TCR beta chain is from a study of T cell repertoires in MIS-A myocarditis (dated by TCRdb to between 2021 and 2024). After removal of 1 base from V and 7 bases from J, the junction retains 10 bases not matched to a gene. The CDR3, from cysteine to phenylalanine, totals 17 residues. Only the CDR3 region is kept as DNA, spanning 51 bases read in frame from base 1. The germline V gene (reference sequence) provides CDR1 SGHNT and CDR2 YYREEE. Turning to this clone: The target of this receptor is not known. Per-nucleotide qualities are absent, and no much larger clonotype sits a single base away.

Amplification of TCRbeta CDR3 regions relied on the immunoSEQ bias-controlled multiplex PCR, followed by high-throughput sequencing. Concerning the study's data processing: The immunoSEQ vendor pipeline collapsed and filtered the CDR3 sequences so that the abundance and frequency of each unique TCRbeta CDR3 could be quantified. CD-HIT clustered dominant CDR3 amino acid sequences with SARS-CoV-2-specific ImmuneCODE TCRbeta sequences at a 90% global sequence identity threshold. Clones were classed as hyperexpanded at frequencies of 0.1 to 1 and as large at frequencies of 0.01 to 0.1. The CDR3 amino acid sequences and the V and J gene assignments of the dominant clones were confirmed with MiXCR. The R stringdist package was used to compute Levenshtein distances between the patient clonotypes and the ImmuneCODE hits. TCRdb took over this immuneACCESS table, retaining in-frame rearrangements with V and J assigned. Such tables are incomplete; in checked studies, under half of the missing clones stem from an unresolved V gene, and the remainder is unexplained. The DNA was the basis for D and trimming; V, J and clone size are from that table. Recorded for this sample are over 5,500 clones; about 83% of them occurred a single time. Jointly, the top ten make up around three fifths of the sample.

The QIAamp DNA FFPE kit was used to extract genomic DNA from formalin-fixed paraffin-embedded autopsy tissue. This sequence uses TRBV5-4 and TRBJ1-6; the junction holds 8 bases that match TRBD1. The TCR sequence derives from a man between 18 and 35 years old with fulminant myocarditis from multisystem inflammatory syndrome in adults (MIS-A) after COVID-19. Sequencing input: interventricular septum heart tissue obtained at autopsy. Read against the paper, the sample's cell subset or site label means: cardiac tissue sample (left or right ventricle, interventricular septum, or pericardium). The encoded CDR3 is CASSLQSRQGSNSPLHF. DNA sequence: TGTGCCAGCAGCTTGCAGTCAAGACAGGGGTCGAATTCACCCCTCCACTTT.